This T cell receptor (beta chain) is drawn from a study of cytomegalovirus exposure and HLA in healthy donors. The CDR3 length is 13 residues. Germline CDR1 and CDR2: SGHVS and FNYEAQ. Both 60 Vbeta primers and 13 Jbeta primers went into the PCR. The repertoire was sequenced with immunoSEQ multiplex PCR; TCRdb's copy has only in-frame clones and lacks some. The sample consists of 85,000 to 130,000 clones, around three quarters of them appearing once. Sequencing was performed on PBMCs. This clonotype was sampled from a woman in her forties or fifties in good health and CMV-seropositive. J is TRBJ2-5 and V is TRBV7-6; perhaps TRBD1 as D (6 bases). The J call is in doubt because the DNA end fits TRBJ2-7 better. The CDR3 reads CASSRDMPYEQYF. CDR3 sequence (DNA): TGTGCCAGCAGCCGGGACATGCCCTACGAGCAGTACTTC.